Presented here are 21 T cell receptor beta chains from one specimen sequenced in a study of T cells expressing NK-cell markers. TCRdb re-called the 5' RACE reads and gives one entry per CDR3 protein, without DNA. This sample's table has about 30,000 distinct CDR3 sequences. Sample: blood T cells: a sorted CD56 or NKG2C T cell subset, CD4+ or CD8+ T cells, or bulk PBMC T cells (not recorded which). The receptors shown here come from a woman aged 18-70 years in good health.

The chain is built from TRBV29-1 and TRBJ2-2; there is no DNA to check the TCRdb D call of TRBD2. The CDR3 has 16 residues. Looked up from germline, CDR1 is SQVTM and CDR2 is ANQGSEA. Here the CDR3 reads CSVEEGGQRTTGELFF.

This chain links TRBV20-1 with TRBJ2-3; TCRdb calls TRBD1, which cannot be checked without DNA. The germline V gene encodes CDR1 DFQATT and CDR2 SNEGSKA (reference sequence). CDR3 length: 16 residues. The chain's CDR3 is CSARGSGGRSTDTQYF.

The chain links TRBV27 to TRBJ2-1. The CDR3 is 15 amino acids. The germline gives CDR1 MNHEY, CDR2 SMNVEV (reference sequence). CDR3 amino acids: CASSSLLSSYNEQFF.

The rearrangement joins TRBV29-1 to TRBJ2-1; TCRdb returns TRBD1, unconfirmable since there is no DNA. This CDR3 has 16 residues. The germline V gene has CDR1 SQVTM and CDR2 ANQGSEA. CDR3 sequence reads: CSVEESTGRVYNEQFF.

The CDR3 sequence is CASSLDAASETQYF. The chain combines TRBV7-6 with TRBJ2-5. The CDR3 has 14 residues. CDR1 SGHVS and CDR2 FNYEAQ come from the germline V gene.

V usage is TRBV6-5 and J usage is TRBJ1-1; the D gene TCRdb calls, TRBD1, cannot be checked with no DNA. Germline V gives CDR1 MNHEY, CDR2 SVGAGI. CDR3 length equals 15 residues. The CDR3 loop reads CASSFSRGLNTEAFF.

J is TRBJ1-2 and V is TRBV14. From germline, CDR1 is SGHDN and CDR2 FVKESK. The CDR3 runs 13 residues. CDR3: CASSLGGHYGYTF.

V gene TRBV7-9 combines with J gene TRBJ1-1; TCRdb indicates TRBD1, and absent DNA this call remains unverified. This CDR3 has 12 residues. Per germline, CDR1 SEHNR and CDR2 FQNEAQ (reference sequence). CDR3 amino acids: CASSHRVTEAFF.

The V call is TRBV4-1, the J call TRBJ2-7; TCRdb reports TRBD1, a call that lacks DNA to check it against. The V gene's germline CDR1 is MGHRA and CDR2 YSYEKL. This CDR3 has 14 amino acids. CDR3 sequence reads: CASSPRSTGLEQYF.

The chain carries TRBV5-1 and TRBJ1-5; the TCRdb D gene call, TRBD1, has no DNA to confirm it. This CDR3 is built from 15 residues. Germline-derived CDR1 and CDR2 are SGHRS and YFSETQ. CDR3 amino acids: CASSLGGQGAQPQHF.

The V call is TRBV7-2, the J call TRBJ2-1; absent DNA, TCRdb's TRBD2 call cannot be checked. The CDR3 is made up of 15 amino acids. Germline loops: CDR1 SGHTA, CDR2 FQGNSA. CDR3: CASSLRLAGHNEQFF.

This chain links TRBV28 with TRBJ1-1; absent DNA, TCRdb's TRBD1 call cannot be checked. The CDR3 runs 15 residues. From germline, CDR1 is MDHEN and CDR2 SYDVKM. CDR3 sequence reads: CASSFRDRGYTEAFF.

CDR3 sequence reads: CASIKDRGHQPQHF. The chain has TRBV5-1 and TRBJ1-5; with no DNA, the TCRdb D assignment of TRBD1 cannot be verified. The length of the CDR3 is 14 residues. Germline CDR1 is SGHRS and CDR2 is YFSETQ.

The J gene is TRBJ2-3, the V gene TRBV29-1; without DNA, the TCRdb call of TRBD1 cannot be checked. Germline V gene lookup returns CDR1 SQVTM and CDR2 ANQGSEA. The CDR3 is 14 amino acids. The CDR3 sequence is CSAEGGVVTDTQYF.

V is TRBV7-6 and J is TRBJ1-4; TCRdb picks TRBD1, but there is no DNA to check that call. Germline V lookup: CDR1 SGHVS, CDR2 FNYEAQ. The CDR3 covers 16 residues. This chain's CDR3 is CASTPGDRGLSEKLFF.

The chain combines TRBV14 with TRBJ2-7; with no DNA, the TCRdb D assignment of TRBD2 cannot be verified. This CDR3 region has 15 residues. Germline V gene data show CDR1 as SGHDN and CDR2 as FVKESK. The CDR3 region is CASSHLAGQGYEQYF.

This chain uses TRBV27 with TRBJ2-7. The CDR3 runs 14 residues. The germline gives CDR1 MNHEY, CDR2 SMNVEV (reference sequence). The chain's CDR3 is CASSLAGATYEQYF.

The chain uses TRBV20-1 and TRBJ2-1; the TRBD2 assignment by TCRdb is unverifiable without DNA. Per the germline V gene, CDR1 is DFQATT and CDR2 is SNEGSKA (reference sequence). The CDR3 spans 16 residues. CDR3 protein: CSAPPSRAGVISEQFF.

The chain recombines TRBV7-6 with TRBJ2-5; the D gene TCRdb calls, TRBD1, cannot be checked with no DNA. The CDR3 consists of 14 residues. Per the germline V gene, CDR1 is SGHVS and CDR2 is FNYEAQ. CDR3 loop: CASSSWTDQETQYF.

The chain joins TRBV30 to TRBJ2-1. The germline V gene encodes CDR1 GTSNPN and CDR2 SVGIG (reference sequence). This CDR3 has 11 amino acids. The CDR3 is CAWTDYNEQFF.

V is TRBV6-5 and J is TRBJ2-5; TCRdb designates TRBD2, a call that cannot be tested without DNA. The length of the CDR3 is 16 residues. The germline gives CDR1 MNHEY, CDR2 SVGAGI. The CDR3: CASSYGASGGWETQYF.